These 24 T cell receptor beta chains were sequenced from one sample in a study of T cells after yellow fever vaccination. TCRdb independently ran MiXCR on the 5' RACE reads; one entry per CDR3 protein. The sample holds 600,000 to 750,000 distinct CDR3 sequences, roughly an eighth seen once. The sample in question was PBMCs, obtained on the day of the yellow fever booster vaccination. These receptors all come from a man aged 25-45 years who received the YFV17D yellow fever vaccine.

The rearrangement uses TRBV2 and TRBJ1-4; maybe TRBD1 (6 bases). Germline values: CDR1 SNHLY, CDR2 FYNNEI. V lost 6 bases to trimming and J lost 6 bases, with 17 bases between them. This CDR3 contains 15 residues. DNA for the CDR3: TGTGCCAGCAGCCCCGGGACAACAATGTATGAAAAACTGTTTTTT. Residues: CASSPGTTMYEKLFF.

In its sample, this clonotype was seen a few times. The chain recombines TRBV11-2 with TRBJ2-3; D ambiguous. With 5 bases removed from V and 3 bases from J, the gap between germline ends came to 9 bases. Germline V gene sequence: CDR1 SGHAT, CDR2 FQNNGV. The CDR3 contains 13 residues. The CDR3: CASSEALTDTQYF. CDR3 in DNA: TGTGCCAGCAGCGAGGCCCTGACAGATACGCAGTATTTT. Full variable domain (outside the CDR3, taken from reference TRBV11-2 and TRBJ2-3): EAGVAQSPRYKIIEKRQSVAFWCNPISGHATLYWYQQILGQGPKLLIQFQNNGVVDDSQLPKDRFSAERLKGVDSTLKIQPAKLEDSAVYLCASSEALTDTQYFGPGTRLTVL.

The table lists this clonotype with a few counts. The chain has TRBV7-2 and TRBJ2-3; D possibly corresponds to TRBD2 (6 bases). V dropped 5 bases and J dropped 1 base, with 16 bases sitting between them. Per the germline V gene, CDR1 is SGHTA and CDR2 is FQGNSA. This CDR3 is built from 16 residues. CDR3 sequence (DNA): TGTGCCAGCAGCCAGGCATCGGGGGTGCGCACAGATACGCAGTATTTT. Residues: CASSQASGVRTDTQYF.

The rearrangement links TRBV7-6 to TRBJ2-7; D is perhaps TRBD2 (5 bases). Germline V gives CDR1 SGHVS, CDR2 FNYEAQ. V was cut by 5 bases and J by 3 bases, with 17 bases left in between. The CDR3 covers 15 residues. Here the CDR3 DNA reads TGTGCCAGCAGCCGAGAGGGTAGCTCCCGCTACGAGCAGTACTTC. Translated: CASSREGSSRYEQYF.

The sample holds many counts of this clonotype. V is TRBV6-1 and J is TRBJ2-7, with no clear D. The CDR3 extends over 14 amino acids. V was clipped by 7 bases and J by 3 bases, with 16 bases between them. The germline gives CDR1 MNHNS, CDR2 SASEGT. The CDR3 here is CASTPQRALYEQYF. For the CDR3, the DNA is TGTGCCAGCACTCCGCAGCGAGCCCTCTACGAGCAGTACTTC.

This clonotype came up a few times. The CDR3 DNA follows: TGCGCCAGCAGTCAATACCATAGGGGATACACCGGGGAGCTGTTTTTT. This sequence encodes CASSQYHRGYTGELFF. The chain has TRBV23-1 and TRBJ2-2; possibly TRBD1 for D (5 bases). TRBV23-1 has ORF status, its function being uncertain. Trimming took off 1 base at V and 3 bases at J, with 12 bases between the two ends. The CDR3 is 16 residues long.

The chain recombines TRBV7-2 with TRBJ2-7; 7 nucleotides align to TRBD2. This CDR3 contains 14 residues. V lost 1 base, J lost 4 bases, and 4 bases stayed unmatched. Per germline, CDR1 SGHTA and CDR2 FQGNSA. The CDR3 bases are TGTGCCAGCAGCTTAGGTCGGGAGGAGTACGAGCAGTACTTC. Translation gives CASSLGREEYEQYF.

The chain uses TRBV28 and TRBJ2-1; unclear D gene. CDR1 is MDHEN and CDR2 is SYDVKM in the germline V gene. The CDR3 contains 14 residues. V lost 2 bases and J lost 6, with 11 bases in between. In DNA form, the CDR3 reads TGTGCCAGCAGTTTAGTCCCTGATCCCAATGAGCAGTTCTTC. Protein product: CASSLVPDPNEQFF.

J is TRBJ2-7 and V is TRBV27, with 10 positions matching TRBD1. With 6 bases clipped from V and 2 bases from J, the junction kept 16 bases outside the gene matches. Germline V gene sequence: CDR1 MNHEY, CDR2 SMNVEV (reference sequence). CDR3 length: 18 residues. The CDR3: CASRNGQGVRSGTYEQYF. The CDR3 bases are TGTGCCAGCAGGAATGGACAGGGGGTTCGGAGCGGAACCTACGAGCAGTACTTC.

This clonotype has only a few counts. The rearrangement uses TRBV6-5 and TRBJ2-1; D unresolved. The length of the CDR3 is 11 residues. The germline gives CDR1 MNHEY, CDR2 SVGAGI. Trimming pared 2 bases from V and 11 bases from J, leaving 7 bases between. The CDR3 nucleotides read TGTGCCAGCAGTTACCATCAGAAGCAGTTCTTC. As protein: CASSYHQKQFF.

V is TRBV15 and J is TRBJ2-1; the D gene is possibly TRBD2 (6 bases). The V and J ends lost 0 bases and 4 bases respectively, with 10 bases between them. CDR1 is LNHNV and CDR2 is YYDKDF in the germline V gene (reference sequence). There are 15 residues in the CDR3. CDR3 DNA sequence: TGTGCCACCAGCAGAGATACGAGCGGGTACAATGAGCAGTTCTTC. Its translation: CATSRDTSGYNEQFF.

The V and J genes are TRBV7-2 and TRBJ2-7; 10 bases line up with TRBD2. CDR3 length equals 15 residues. J lost 0 bases, V lost 5 bases, and 4 bases had no gene match. Germline V lookup: CDR1 SGHTA, CDR2 FQGNSA. The CDR3 region is CASSQLAGSSYEQYF. CDR3 nucleotides: TGTGCCAGCAGCCAACTAGCGGGAAGCTCCTACGAGCAGTACTTC.

This clonotype was seen more than once but under ten times. The chain joins TRBV19 to TRBJ2-1; 10 positions match TRBD2. V was clipped by 9 bases and J by 7 bases; unmatched bases: 18. Germline CDR1 reads LNHDA; CDR2 reads SQIVND (reference sequence). The CDR3 contains 17 residues. CDR3 loop: CASSRDRVVAGGNEQFF. CDR3 in DNA: TGTGCCAGCTCCAGAGACAGGGTCGTAGCGGGAGGTAATGAGCAGTTCTTC.

This clonotype came up a few times. The rearrangement links TRBV25-1 to TRBJ2-1; maybe TRBD2 (7 bases). In germline, CDR1 is MGHDK, CDR2 SYGVNS. Trimming shortened V by 6 bases and J by 11 bases, and 23 bases separated the two germline ends. The CDR3 spans 15 residues. The CDR3 DNA sequence: TGTGCCAGCAGCCCCTGGGGGGGGCCAGGGGAAAAGCAGTTCTTC. This sequence encodes CASSPWGGPGEKQFF.

This clonotype was seen a handful of times. The chain couples TRBV4-3 to TRBJ2-2; TRBD2 aligns across 13 bases. Germline values: CDR1 LGHNA, CDR2 YSLEER. The CDR3 sequence is 16 residues long. Losses at the gene ends were 3 bases for V and 5 bases for J; bases not matched to a gene: 3. The CDR3 region has the DNA TGCGCCAGCAGCCAGGGGACTAGCGGGGCTACCGGGGAGCTGTTTTTT. Residues: CASSQGTSGATGELFF.

This clonotype turned up a few times. The CDR3 nucleotides read TGTGCCAGCACCCGAGACAGGGATAGGGAGACCCAGTACTTC. Residues: CASTRDRDRETQYF. This rearrangement joins TRBV2 to TRBJ2-5; 7 bases fit TRBD1. This CDR3 has 14 residues. CDR1 is SNHLY and CDR2 is FYNNEI in the germline V gene. Unmatched junction bases numbered 10, after V lost 7 bases and J lost 5 bases.

This clonotype appeared a few times. Here the CDR3 DNA reads TGCAGTGCTAGAGATGGGGGACGCAGTGGCTCTGGGGCCAACGTCCTGACTTTC. It yields the protein CSARDGGRSGSGANVLTF. The chain combines TRBV20-1 with TRBJ2-6; D tentatively reads TRBD1 or TRBD2 (5 bases each). V lost 0 bases, J lost 0 bases, and 15 bases lay in between. Germline values: CDR1 DFQATT, CDR2 SNEGSKA (reference sequence). The CDR3 is 18 residues long.

The chain links TRBV27 to TRBJ2-7; 9 bases line up with TRBD1. The V gene's germline CDR1 is MNHEY and CDR2 SMNVEV (reference sequence). CDR3 length equals 15 residues. Unmatched junction bases numbered 12, after V lost 9 bases and J lost 3 bases. The CDR3 loop reads CASGAGTGTVYEQYF. The CDR3 DNA reads as TGTGCCAGTGGGGCGGGGACAGGGACGGTCTACGAGCAGTACTTC.

The rearrangement uses TRBV29-1 and TRBJ2-1, with D maybe TRBD2 (5 bases). There are 12 residues in the CDR3. With 2 bases removed from V and 9 bases from J, the gap between germline ends came to 11 bases. The germline V gene has CDR1 SQVTM and CDR2 ANQGSEA. CDR3 nucleotide sequence: TGCAGCGTTGAATCCGGGGTGGGTGAGCAGTTCTTC. This codes for CSVESGVGEQFF.

This clonotype was recorded a few times. This chain connects TRBV28 to TRBJ2-7; the D gene is possibly TRBD2 (5 bases). V was trimmed by 2 bases and J by 5 bases, leaving 19 bases between them. This CDR3 is 16 amino acids long. Germline V CDR1 and CDR2: MDHEN, SYDVKM. CDR3 region: CASSLAAGGPGDEQYF. The CDR3 nucleotides are TGTGCCAGCAGTTTAGCTGCGGGTGGTCCGGGCGACGAGCAGTACTTC.

This clonotype has just a few counts. The chain links TRBV15 to TRBJ2-5; the D gene is possibly TRBD2 (6 bases). The germline gives CDR1 LNHNV, CDR2 YYDKDF (reference sequence). The CDR3 is 15 residues long. The V gene lost 8 bases and the J gene lost 5 bases, with 21 bases spanning the gap. CDR3 coding DNA: TGTGCCACCGCCATCTCCCGGGGGTCCTCTGAGACCCAGTACTTC. Translated, it gives CATAISRGSSETQYF.

The V call is TRBV18, the J call TRBJ1-1; a possible D gene is TRBD1 (6 bases). Germline loops: CDR1 KGHSH, CDR2 LQKENI. This CDR3 is built from 15 residues. V was clipped by 3 bases and J by 1 base, with 12 bases between them. DNA of the CDR3: TGTGCCAGCTCACCCTCCGGAGGGGGGAACACTGAAGCTTTCTTT. As protein: CASSPSGGGNTEAFF.

This clonotype was observed a few times. The chain couples TRBV21-1 to TRBJ2-2; TRBD2, as called in the table, went unchecked against the DNA. TRBV21-1 is annotated as a pseudogene. There are 19 residues in the CDR3. CDR3 coding DNA: TGTGCCAGCAGCAAACCCCTAGGGACTAGCGGGATTGGCACCGGGGAGCTGTTTTTT. Translation: CASSKPLGTSGIGTGELFF.

The CDR3 DNA follows: TGTGCCAGCAGCCCAATGGGGGTAGCGGGAGCTGTGACCCAGTACTTC. Residues: CASSPMGVAGAVTQYF. This sequence joins TRBV14 and TRBJ2-5; 9 bases match TRBD2. Germline-derived CDR1 and CDR2 are SGHDN and FVKESK. CDR3 length: 16 residues. The trim removed 4 bases at V and 7 bases at J, leaving 13 bases unmatched.